One and the same sample provided the 6 T cell receptor delta chains below, sequenced in a study of DNA immune sequencing with unique molecular identifiers. A 32-plex genomic DNA assay used primers for all 8 TRDV and 4 TRDJ genes. In around 3 barcoding PCR cycles, molecules received a 12-nucleotide UMI, then adapter PCR followed. TCRdb re-called the multiplex PCR reads with CATT. This sample has about 2,500 delta-chain clones, with under 9.5% found just once. Sample: gamma-delta T cells enriched from blood buffy coat, or unenriched PBMCs (not recorded which). The receptors were sampled from a human donor in good health.

CDR3 coding DNA: TGTGCCTGTGACACCGTTTCTGGGGGATACTTCACCGAGTACACCGATAAACTCATCTTT. The encoded protein is CACDTVSGGYFTEYTDKLIF. This rearrangement joins TRDV2 to TRDJ1, with TRDD3 matching over 11 bases. This CDR3 is built from 20 residues. Germline-derived CDR1 and CDR2 are GEAIGNYY and EKD. V dropped 0 bases and J dropped 0; count of bases not matched to a gene: 14.

The chain carries TRAV38-2/DV8 and TRDJ1; 11 bases agree with TRDD3. Germline CDR1 and CDR2: TSESDYY and QEAYKQQN. The CDR3 contains 19 residues. With 2 bases clipped from V and 3 bases from J, the junction kept 15 bases outside the gene matches. CDR3 nucleotide sequence: TGTGCTTATAGGAGTTACTTCCTCCAACTGGGGGATATCTCCGATAAACTCATCTTT. This sequence encodes CAYRSYFLQLGDISDKLIF.

Note on this clone: The TCRdb protein, from a much larger clone, departs from this DNA's translation at residue 13, likely by read error; the protein shown derives from the DNA. This chain connects TRDV2 to TRDJ1; 11 bases agree with TRDD3. There are 15 residues in the CDR3. CDR1 and CDR2 (germline): GEAIGNYY, EKD. The CDR3 reads CACAQLGDRDDKRIF. CDR3 in DNA: TGTGCCTGTGCCCAACTGGGGGATAGGGACGATAAACGCATCTTT.

The genes are TRDV1 and TRDJ1, with 9 bases that match TRDD3. The J gene comes from matching the DNA to germline here; TCRdb lacks it. CDR3 length: 19 amino acids. CDR1 and CDR2 (germline): TSWWSYY, QGS. J gave up 0 bases and V 3 bases, and 14 bases lay outside the gene matches. The CDR3 loop is CALGESSFWGYGYTDKLIF. The CDR3 DNA reads TGTGCTCTTGGGGAGTCATCCTTTTGGGGATACGGTTACACCGATAAACTCATCTTT.

The chain is built from TRDV2 and TRDJ1; D is ambiguous. Germline V gene sequence: CDR1 GEAIGNYY, CDR2 EKD. The CDR3 loop spans 15 amino acids. V was clipped by 3 bases and J by 3 bases, with 16 bases between them. CDR3 DNA sequence: TGTGCCTGTGACGTTATGGGTATCTTAGCCGATAAACTCATCTTT. Translated, it gives CACDVMGILADKLIF.

In the case of this clone: At one end the junction does not follow the germline gene, possibly because of a read error. V is TRDV2 and J is TRDJ1, with 11 nucleotides matching TRDD3. Germline CDR1 GEAIGNYY, CDR2 EKD. The CDR3 spans 18 residues. This chain's CDR3 is CARDTLRLGDRGTDKLIF. The CDR3 DNA is TGTGCCCGTGACACCCTGAGACTGGGGGATAGAGGCACCGATAAACTCATCTTT.